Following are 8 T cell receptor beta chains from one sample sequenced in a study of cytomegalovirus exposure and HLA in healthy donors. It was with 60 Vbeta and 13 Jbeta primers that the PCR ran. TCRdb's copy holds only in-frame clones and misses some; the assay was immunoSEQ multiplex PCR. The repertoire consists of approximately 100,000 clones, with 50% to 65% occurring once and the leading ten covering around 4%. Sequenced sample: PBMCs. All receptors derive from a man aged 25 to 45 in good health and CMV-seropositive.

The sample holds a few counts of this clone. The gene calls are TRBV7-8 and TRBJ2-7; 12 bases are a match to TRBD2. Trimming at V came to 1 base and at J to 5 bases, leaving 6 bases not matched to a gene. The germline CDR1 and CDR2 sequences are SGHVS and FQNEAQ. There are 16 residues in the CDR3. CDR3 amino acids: CASSLGLAGGRHEQYF. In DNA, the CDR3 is TGTGCCAGCAGCTTAGGGCTAGCGGGGGGGAGGCACGAGCAGTACTTC.

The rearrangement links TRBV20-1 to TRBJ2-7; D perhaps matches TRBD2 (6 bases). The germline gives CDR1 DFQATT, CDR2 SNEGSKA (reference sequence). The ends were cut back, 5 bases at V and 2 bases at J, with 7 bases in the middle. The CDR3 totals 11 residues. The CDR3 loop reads CSAGGTYEQYF. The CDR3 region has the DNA TGCAGTGCTGGGGGGACCTACGAGCAGTACTTC.

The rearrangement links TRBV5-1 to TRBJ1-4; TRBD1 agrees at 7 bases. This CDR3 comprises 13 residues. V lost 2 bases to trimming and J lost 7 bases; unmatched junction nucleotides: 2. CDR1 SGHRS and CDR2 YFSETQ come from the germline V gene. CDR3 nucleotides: TGCGCCAGCAGCTTACGGACAGGTGAAAAACTGTTTTTT. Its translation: CASSLRTGEKLFF.

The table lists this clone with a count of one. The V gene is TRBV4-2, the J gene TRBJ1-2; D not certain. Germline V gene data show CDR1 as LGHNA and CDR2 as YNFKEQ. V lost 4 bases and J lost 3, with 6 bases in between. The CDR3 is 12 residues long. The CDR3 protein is CASSPPDYGYTF. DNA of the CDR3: TGTGCCAGCAGCCCCCCCGACTATGGCTACACCTTC.

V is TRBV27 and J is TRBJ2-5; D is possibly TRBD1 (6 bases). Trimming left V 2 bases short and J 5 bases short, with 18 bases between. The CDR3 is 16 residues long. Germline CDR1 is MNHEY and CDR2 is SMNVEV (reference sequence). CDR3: CASSLRGLGYGETQYF. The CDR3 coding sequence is TGTGCCAGCAGTTTAAGGGGGTTGGGGTATGGGGAGACCCAGTACTTC.

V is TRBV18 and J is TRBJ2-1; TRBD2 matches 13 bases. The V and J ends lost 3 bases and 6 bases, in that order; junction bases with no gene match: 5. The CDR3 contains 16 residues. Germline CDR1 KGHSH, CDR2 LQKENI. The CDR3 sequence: CASSPLGLAGANEQFF. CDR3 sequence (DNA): TGTGCCAGCTCACCTCTTGGACTAGCGGGGGCCAATGAGCAGTTCTTC.

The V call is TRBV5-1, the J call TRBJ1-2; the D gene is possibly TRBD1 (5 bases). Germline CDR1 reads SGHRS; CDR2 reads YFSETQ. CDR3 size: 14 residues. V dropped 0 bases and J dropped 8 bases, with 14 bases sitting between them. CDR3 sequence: CASSLVGPGGGYTF. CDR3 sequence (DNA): TGCGCCAGCAGCTTGGTGGGGCCCGGGGGAGGCTACACCTTC.

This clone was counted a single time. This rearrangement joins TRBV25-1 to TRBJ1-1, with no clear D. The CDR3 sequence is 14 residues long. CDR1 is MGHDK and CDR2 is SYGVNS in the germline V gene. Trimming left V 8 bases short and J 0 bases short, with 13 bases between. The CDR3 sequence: CASPPCGLNTEAFF. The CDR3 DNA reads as TGTGCCAGCCCCCCCTGCGGATTGAACACTGAAGCTTTCTTT.